The clone carrying this TCR beta chain was seen once. The germline gene is not matched at one end of the junction; a read error may be the cause. This sample was included in a study of blood T cells in healthy people across ages. A J-beta primer mix and a sample-barcoded 5' primer were used in a second PCR of about 7 to 12 cycles. Researchers report that a template-switch adaptor with 12 random nucleotides tagged each cDNA molecule. MiXCR was run by TCRdb on the 5' RACE reads, yielding one entry per CDR3 protein. The table has hundreds of thousands of distinct CDR3 sequences, 20% to 25% seen once; the top ten hold approximately 3.6%. The CDR3 contains 17 residues. Germline V gene data show CDR1 as SGHDN and CDR2 as FVKESK.

This sequence was found in a man aged 65 to 85 in good health. The specimen was blood. The chain links TRBV14 to TRBJ1-4; D is possibly TRBD1 (5 bases). The CDR3 region has the DNA TGTGCCAGCAACCAAGTGGGGGGACTTACAACTAATGAAAAACTGTTTTTT. This translates into CASNQVGGLTTNEKLFF.